This T cell receptor beta chain was obtained from a study of shared clonotypes between healthy human individuals. Study-wide background: Each donor contributed plates that comprised three CD4 naive, three CD4 memory, two CD8 naive and one CD8 memory. Study findings and constraints: As a rule, naive subsets had a larger estimated richness than memory subsets. It was the non-shared clonotypes that had lower generation probabilities than clonotypes shared by all four donors.

CD45RO-negative, CCR7-positively selected cells formed the naive CD8 fraction, excluding terminally differentiated effector memory CD45RA+ cells. Nashville, Tennessee was home to all donors, each a Caucasian adult. The repertoire was sequenced with immunoSEQ multiplex PCR; TCRdb's copy has only in-frame clones and lacks some. The table includes roughly 2 million clones, about 94% detected once. A remark on this clone: The target antigen is unknown.

This CDR3 has 15 residues. The V end lost 2 bases, the J end lost 8 bases, and 16 bases lay between the germline ends. Germline CDR1 reads MDHEN; CDR2 reads SYDVKM. The sample taken for sequencing was naive CD8+ T cells sorted from blood. The J gene is TRBJ2-4, the V gene TRBV28; perhaps D is TRBD1 or TRBD2 (6 bases each). The sequence was obtained from a man in his late teens or twenties in good health. CDR3 region: CASSLVGGIGDIQYF. The CDR3, as DNA: TGTGCCAGCAGTTTAGTAGGGGGGATTGGGGACATTCAGTACTTC.